This T cell receptor beta chain was identified during a study of T cells in localized non-small cell lung cancer. Study observations and caveats: The greatest T cell clonality was found in uninvolved adjacent lung (higher than in tumor).

In this sample, this clone turned up a few times. The antigen is unknown. After removal of 8 bases from V and 3 bases from J, the junction contained 11 bases not matched to a gene. The germline gives CDR1 GTSNPN, CDR2 SVGIG (reference sequence). This CDR3 spans 14 amino acids. The protocol was immunoSEQ multiplex PCR, while the TCRdb copy is restricted to in-frame clones and leaves out a portion. The sample shows some 1,800 clones, about 20% of them seen only once. V gene TRBV30 combines with J gene TRBJ1-1; TRBD1 aligns across 8 bases. The clonotype was recovered from a man aged 18 to 49 with stage I lung adenocarcinoma. Material: normal lung tissue next to the tumor, obtained before any cancer treatment. The CDR3 region has the DNA TGTGCCCACACAGGGGGATCGTACGACACTGAAGCTTTCTTT. Protein: CAHTGGSYDTEAFF.